These 9 T cell receptor beta chains originate from one sample sequenced in a study of CD8 T cells in ankylosing spondylitis. General study results and limits: Ankylosing spondylitis blood appeared to carry a characteristic TCR beta motif of several highly homologous variants.

Via MiXCR, TCRdb re-called the 5' RACE reads, giving one row per CDR3 protein. Among 450,000 or so distinct CDR3 sequences listed, 25% to 30% were seen once. These receptors lack a known antigen. What was sequenced was blood, either unsorted or a sorted T cell fraction (not recorded which). The source is a male donor with ankylosing spondylitis.

This clonotype has just a few counts. The V gene is TRBV4-2, the J gene TRBJ2-1; D gene uncertain. Germline V gene lookup returns CDR1 LGHNA and CDR2 YNFKEQ. With 4 bases removed from V and 7 bases from J, the gap between germline ends came to 11 bases. The CDR3 contains 13 residues. The CDR3 loop is CASSPILGNEQFF. In DNA form, the CDR3 reads TGTGCCAGCAGCCCTATTTTAGGGAATGAGCAGTTCTTC.

This clonotype was observed a handful of times. J is TRBJ1-1 and V is TRBV6-1; weak D call: TRBD1 (6 bases). V was clipped by 6 bases and J by 2 bases, with 16 bases between them. The CDR3 loop spans 15 amino acids. Germline V lookup: CDR1 MNHNS, CDR2 SASEGT. The CDR3 reads CASSRDRRENTEAFF. The CDR3 DNA reads TGTGCCAGCAGCCGCGACAGGCGCGAAAACACTGAAGCTTTCTTT.

This clonotype was seen repeatedly, ten times or more. J is TRBJ2-5 and V is TRBV7-9, with 7 bases fitting TRBD1. This CDR3 spans 15 amino acids. J gave up 4 bases and V 5 bases, and 10 bases lay outside the gene matches. Germline V gene lookup returns CDR1 SEHNR and CDR2 FQNEAQ (reference sequence). CDR3 DNA sequence: TGTGCCAGCAGCCGTAGTCCAGGGGGTGGAGAGACCCAGTACTTC. Translating it yields CASSRSPGGGETQYF.

The chain combines TRBV30 with TRBJ2-3; TRBD2 might be the D (5 bases). The CDR3 runs 13 residues. V was trimmed by 4 bases and J by 0 bases, leaving 8 bases between them. Germline assignment: CDR1 GTSNPN and CDR2 SVGIG (reference sequence). In DNA, the CDR3 is TGTGCCTGGATAGGCGGGAGCACAGATACGCAGTATTTT. Residues: CAWIGGSTDTQYF.

Only a few counts were recorded for this clonotype. The J gene is TRBJ2-3, the V gene TRBV11-3; D remains ambiguous. Germline CDR1 is SGHNT and CDR2 is YENEEA. Trimming pared 7 bases from V and 3 bases from J, leaving 17 bases between. CDR3 size: 15 residues. The CDR3 nucleotides are TGTGCCAGCACACCGGGCGGAGTCAGAACAGATACGCAGTATTTT. Protein sequence: CASTPGGVRTDTQYF.

This chain links TRBV9 with TRBJ1-1; 9 bases are a match to TRBD1. The CDR3 extends over 16 amino acids. In germline, CDR1 is SGDLS, CDR2 YYNGEE. With 3 bases clipped from V and 6 bases from J, the junction kept 12 bases outside the gene matches. The chain's CDR3 is CASSADRGVWVAEAFF. The CDR3 DNA reads as TGTGCCAGCAGCGCGGACAGGGGTGTTTGGGTCGCTGAAGCTTTCTTT.

This clonotype was picked up a small number of times. V is TRBV5-1 and J is TRBJ2-1; D is perhaps TRBD1 or TRBD2 (6 bases each). Germline CDR1 SGHRS, CDR2 YFSETQ. The CDR3 length is 14 residues. V shed 4 bases and J shed 4 bases, with 12 bases lying between them. The CDR3 here is CASSRETGYNEQFF. The CDR3 DNA sequence: TGCGCCAGCAGCCGGGAGACAGGTTACAATGAGCAGTTCTTC.

Only a few counts were recorded for this clonotype. The chain carries TRBV29-1 and TRBJ2-5; 11 bases are a match to TRBD2. Trimming took 8 bases from V and 1 from J; bases not matched to a gene: 3. The germline V gene has CDR1 SQVTM and CDR2 ANQGSEA. The CDR3 loop spans 13 amino acids. The CDR3 DNA reads TGCAGCTTAACTAGCGGGGGCCAAGAGACCCAGTACTTC. Protein product: CSLTSGGQETQYF. The whole variable domain, remainder taken from reference TRBV29-1 and TRBJ2-5, is SAVISQKPSRDICQRGTSLTIQCQVDSQVTMMFWYRQQPGQSLTLIATANQGSEATYESGFVIDKFPISRPNLTFSTLTVSNMSPEDSSIYLCSLTSGGQETQYFGPGTRLLVL.

In its sample, this clonotype was seen many times. The chain uses TRBV12-3 or TRBV12-4 and TRBJ2-4, with TRBD2 matching 8 bases. CDR3 length equals 14 residues. Trimming at V came to 6 bases and at J to 6 bases, leaving 7 bases not matched to a gene. In nucleotides, the CDR3 is TGTGCCAGCAGCGGAACCGGGAGGGGAAACATTCAGTACTTC. This codes for CASSGTGRGNIQYF.